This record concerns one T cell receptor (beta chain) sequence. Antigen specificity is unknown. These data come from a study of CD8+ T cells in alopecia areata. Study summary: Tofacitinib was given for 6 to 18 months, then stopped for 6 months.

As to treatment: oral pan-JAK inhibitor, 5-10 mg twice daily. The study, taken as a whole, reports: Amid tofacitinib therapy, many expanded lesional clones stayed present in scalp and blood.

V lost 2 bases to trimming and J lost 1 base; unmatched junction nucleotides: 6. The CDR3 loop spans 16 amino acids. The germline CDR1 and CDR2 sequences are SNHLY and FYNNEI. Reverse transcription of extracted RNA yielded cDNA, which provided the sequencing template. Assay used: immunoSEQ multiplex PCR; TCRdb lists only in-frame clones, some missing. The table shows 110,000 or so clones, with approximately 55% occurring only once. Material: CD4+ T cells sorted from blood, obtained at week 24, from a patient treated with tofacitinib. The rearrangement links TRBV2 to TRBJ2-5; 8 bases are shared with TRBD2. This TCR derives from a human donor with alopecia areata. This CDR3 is CASSEQRGLIQETQYF. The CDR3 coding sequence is TGTGCCAGCAGTGAACAGCGGGGGTTGATCCAAGAGACCCAGTACTTC.